These 2 T cell receptor beta chains originate from one sample sequenced in a study of T cell responses to AZD1222 COVID-19 vaccine. Here immunoSEQ multiplex PCR was the method, and the copy in TCRdb shows in-frame clones only, minus some. The profile covers fewer than 150,000 clones, with nearly 95% appearing a single time and roughly 1% taken by the ten largest. The sequencing here drew on peripheral blood, taken on day 0 of AZD1222 vaccination. The receptor set was obtained from an adult in good health.

The gene calls are TRBV2 and TRBJ1-5; 8 bases fit TRBD1. The germline CDR1 and CDR2 sequences are SNHLY and FYNNEI. This CDR3 has 16 residues. With V trimmed by 6 bases and J by 3 bases, 10 bases remained unmatched. The CDR3 DNA reads as TGTGCCAGCAGCTTGTCCGGACAGGGTTTCAATCAGCCCCAGCATTTT. It specifies CASSLSGQGFNQPQHF.

The chain has TRBV19 and TRBJ1-2; D possibly corresponds to TRBD1 (6 bases). V was shortened by 5 bases and J by 3 bases, with 10 bases between the two germline ends. Germline CDR1 LNHDA, CDR2 SQIVND (reference sequence). The CDR3 runs to 13 residues. CDR3 loop: CASSEQGYYGYTF. CDR3 DNA sequence: TGTGCCAGTAGTGAACAGGGATACTATGGCTACACCTTC.